This TCR beta chain was obtained from a study of T cell repertoires in cytomegalovirus infection. Turning to the study itself: CMV epitopes that were recently identified and HLA-C-restricted were used alongside well-studied HLA-B-restricted ones. Public TCR beta signatures provided an indication of both CMV infection and a matching HLA type.

TCRdb analysed the reads with MiXCR anew, one entry per CDR3 protein. Counted here are approximately 770,000 distinct CDR3 sequences, approximately 32% occurring once; the ten biggest clones make up roughly 13%. Germline-derived CDR1 and CDR2 are SGHTA and FQGTGA. The CDR3 contains 16 residues. V trimming: 5 bases; J trimming: 6 bases; junction bases outside the gene matches: 9. Notes on this clonotype: Its antigen remains unknown.

The clonotype was recovered from a human donor in good health (CMV status not recorded). Some clones in this sample may be carry-over from other donors' samples. The chain links TRBV7-3 to TRBJ2-1, with 11 nucleotides matching TRBD2. This sample comprised cultured CD8+ T cells from PBMCs, obtained from culture after CMV antigen stimulation. CDR3 nucleotides: TGTGCCAGCAGCGGATTAGCGGGGGGGAGTTGCAATGAGCAGTTCTTC. Its translation: CASSGLAGGSCNEQFF.